These 32 T cell receptor beta chains were all obtained from the same sample, sequenced in a study of Ad26.COV2.S vaccination and SARS-CoV-2 variants. Repertoires were generated with immunoSEQ multiplex PCR, while TCRdb's copy carries only in-frame clones and drops some. The table shows about 680,000 clones, with 80% to 90% occurring only once. Sample treatment: around 19 received Ad26.COV2.S at low or high dose, single or two shots; about five received placebo; per-sample allocation not given. The samples date from day 63 after the first vaccine or placebo injection. The sample was peripheral blood, taken in a trial of Ad26.COV2.S vaccine versus placebo. These receptors were taken from a person between 18 and 59 years old who received the Ad26.COV2.S COVID-19 vaccine or a placebo.

J is TRBJ1-6 and V is TRBV10-1; maybe TRBD1 (5 bases). Looked up from germline, CDR1 is WNHNN and CDR2 is SYGVQD (reference sequence). The CDR3 is 15 residues long. V lost 2 bases, J lost 10 bases, and 15 bases lay in between. The CDR3 DNA sequence: TGCGCCAGCAGTGAGGGGCCAGGGCCATGGTCACCCCTCCACTTT. Its protein product is CASSEGPGPWSPLHF.

This chain links TRBV20-1 with TRBJ2-7, with D tentatively TRBD2 (5 bases). From germline, CDR1 is DFQATT and CDR2 SNEGSKA (reference sequence). V was pared by 7 bases and J by 0 bases, with 7 bases between. The CDR3 is made up of 11 amino acids. The CDR3 sequence is CSVGSSYEQYF. CDR3 bases: TGCAGTGTAGGGAGCTCCTACGAGCAGTACTTC.

The rearrangement links TRBV6-5 to TRBJ2-3, with D possibly TRBD1 on 6 matching bases. V was shortened by 5 bases and J by 3 bases, with 12 bases between the two germline ends. Germline V gene sequence: CDR1 MNHEY, CDR2 SVGAGI. The CDR3 is made up of 14 amino acids. The CDR3 spells CASSQTGVTDTQYF. The CDR3 DNA follows: TGTGCCAGCAGTCAGACAGGTGTTACAGATACGCAGTATTTT.

V gene TRBV6-5 combines with J gene TRBJ2-7, with TRBD1 as a possible D gene (6 bases). The germline gives CDR1 MNHEY, CDR2 SVGAGI. V was clipped by 10 bases and J by 2 bases, with 12 bases between them. This CDR3 has 12 amino acids. CDR3 DNA sequence: TGTGCCACAGGGGCGCCGCCCTACGAGCAGTACTTC. Protein sequence: CATGAPPYEQYF.

The chain is built from TRBV3-1 (or the pseudogene TRBV3-2) and TRBJ1-2; D uncertain. Germline CDR1 LGHDT, CDR2 YNNKEL (reference sequence). With 6 bases removed from V and 4 bases from J, the gap between germline ends came to 9 bases. This CDR3 is 12 amino acids long. In nucleotides, the CDR3 is TGTGCCAGCAGTCTAGGGCCCTATGGCTACACCTTC. Residues: CASSLGPYGYTF.

This clone was detected only a few times. This sequence joins TRBV5-6 and TRBJ2-7, with D tentatively TRBD2 (6 bases). CDR1 and CDR2 from the germline V gene are SGHDT and YYEEEE. V gave up 4 bases and J gave up 1 base, with 15 bases separating them. CDR3 length equals 15 residues. CDR3 in amino acids: CASSAPGTVSYEQYF. The DNA for the CDR3 is TGTGCCAGCAGCGCTCCCGGGACTGTTTCCTACGAGCAGTACTTC.

The CDR3 nucleotides are TGCGCCAGCAGCGAGGGACAGGGGTGGGGAGAGACCCAGTACTTC. Protein: CASSEGQGWGETQYF. The chain uses TRBV5-1 and TRBJ2-5; 10 bases agree with TRBD1. The germline gives CDR1 SGHRS, CDR2 YFSETQ. The V and J ends lost 4 bases and 4 bases, in that order; junction bases with no gene match: 7. This CDR3 has 15 residues.

The chain has TRBV30 and TRBJ2-3; TRBD2 might be the D (5 bases). Germline CDR1 and CDR2: GTSNPN and SVGIG (reference sequence). V shed 3 bases and J shed 2 bases, with 15 bases lying between them. This CDR3 region has 15 residues. CDR3 in amino acids: CAWSVLKTTTDTQYF. The CDR3 DNA sequence: TGTGCCTGGAGCGTCCTTAAGACTACCACAGATACGCAGTATTTT.

The gene calls are TRBV10-1 and TRBJ1-2, with D tentatively TRBD1 (5 bases). Germline CDR1 reads WNHNN; CDR2 reads SYGVQD (reference sequence). The CDR3 has 15 residues. Trimming cost V 0 bases and J 2 bases, with 10 bases left between them. The CDR3 coding sequence is TGCGCCAGCAGTGAGTCGGGGGATCCCAACTATGGCTACACCTTC. The encoded protein is CASSESGDPNYGYTF.

The chain has TRBV10-3 and TRBJ2-7; D is possibly TRBD2 (5 bases). This CDR3 has 12 residues. CDR1 ENHRY and CDR2 SYGVKD come from the germline V gene. Trimming shortened V by 4 bases and J by 6 bases, and 10 bases separated the two germline ends. The CDR3 DNA reads as TGTGCCATCAGTGGCTCTAGCCGCGAGCAGTACTTC. It is translated as CAISGSSREQYF.

The chain carries TRBV7-8 and TRBJ2-7; D call uncertain. CDR3 length equals 13 residues. Germline CDR1 SGHVS, CDR2 FQNEAQ. Deletions cut 1 base from V and 6 bases from J, with 10 bases between. CDR3 protein: CASSLGQSPEQYF. DNA of the CDR3: TGTGCCAGCAGCTTAGGGCAGAGTCCCGAGCAGTACTTC.

V and J are TRBV6-2 or TRBV6-3 and TRBJ2-2, with TRBD2 identical over 8 bases. CDR1 is MNHEY, CDR2 SVGEGT, per germline. V lost 6 bases, J lost 6 bases, and 3 bases stayed unmatched. The CDR3 consists of 13 residues. The DNA of the CDR3 is TGTGCCAGCAGCTCGCGGGAGGCCGGGGAGCTGTTTTTT. This gives the protein CASSSREAGELFF.

The chain employs TRBV11-1 and TRBJ2-1, with D hard to call. Germline V CDR1 and CDR2: SGHAT, FQDESV (reference sequence). The CDR3 runs to 14 residues. V lost 5 bases and J lost 2, with 10 bases in between. CDR3 sequence (DNA): TGTGCCAGCAGCCCCCGACAACCCTACAATGAGCAGTTCTTC. Amino acids: CASSPRQPYNEQFF.

The V gene is TRBV10-3, the J gene TRBJ2-2; D is undetermined. The germline V and J ends were trimmed by 0 bases and 2 bases, with 7 bases remaining between them. This CDR3 contains 15 residues. CDR1 is ENHRY and CDR2 is SYGVKD in the germline V gene. The DNA of the CDR3 is TGTGCCATCAGTGAGTCGGGGATCAACACCGGGGAGCTGTTTTTT. As protein: CAISESGINTGELFF.

A note on this clone: The sample carries other DNA sequences with the same CDR3. This chain links TRBV19 with TRBJ1-3; D possibly corresponds to TRBD1 (6 bases). The CDR3 sequence is 15 residues long. The V gene lost 4 bases and the J gene lost 0 bases, with 10 bases spanning the gap. Per germline, CDR1 LNHDA and CDR2 SQIVND (reference sequence). The CDR3 DNA follows: TGTGCCAGTAGTACCAGGACAGTCTCTGGAAACACCATATATTTT. The encoded protein is CASSTRTVSGNTIYF.

The rearrangement links TRBV4-2 to TRBJ1-2; tentative D call: TRBD1 (6 bases). Germline V CDR1 and CDR2: LGHNA, YNFKEQ. V shed 0 bases and J shed 5 bases, with 16 bases lying between them. This CDR3 comprises 16 residues. The CDR3 reads CASSQDSGALGYGYTF. As DNA, the CDR3 is TGTGCCAGCAGCCAAGATTCAGGGGCACTAGGGTATGGCTACACCTTC.

This clone was observed once. The V call is TRBV7-9, the J call TRBJ1-1, with D perhaps TRBD1 (6 bases). The germline V gene encodes CDR1 SEHNR and CDR2 FQNEAQ (reference sequence). The length of the CDR3 is 13 residues. V was trimmed by 7 bases and J by 1 base, leaving 10 bases between them. The CDR3 sequence is CASNLGGNTEAFF. In nucleotides, the CDR3 is TGTGCCAGCAACCTAGGGGGGAACACTGAAGCTTTCTTT.

The chain recombines TRBV4-3 with TRBJ1-2; possibly TRBD1 for D (5 bases). Deletions cut 0 bases from V and 8 bases from J, with 16 bases between. Looked up from germline, CDR1 is LGHNA and CDR2 is YSLEER. The CDR3 is 15 residues long. The CDR3 nucleotides are TGCGCCAGCAGCCAAGATCGGGCAGGGTCTCGGGGCTACACCTTC. Translated, it gives CASSQDRAGSRGYTF.

Remarks on this clone: Other DNA sequences in the same sample also yield this CDR3. The genes are TRBV3-1 (or the pseudogene TRBV3-2) and TRBJ2-1, with D hard to call. Trimming stripped 1 base from V and 4 bases from J, with 5 bases between. CDR3 length: 13 amino acids. Germline lookup yields CDR1 LGHDT and CDR2 YNNKEL (reference sequence). Here the CDR3 DNA reads TGTGCCAGCAGCCAAGGAGCGTACAATGAGCAGTTCTTC. Translated, it gives CASSQGAYNEQFF.

This clone appeared a few times. The V and J genes are TRBV30 and TRBJ2-7; no firm D call. CDR3 length: 11 residues. Germline-derived CDR1 and CDR2 are GTSNPN and SVGIG (reference sequence). Trimming took off 2 bases at V and 3 bases at J, with 5 bases between the two ends. CDR3 sequence: CAWSSFYEQYF. In nucleotides, the CDR3 is TGTGCCTGGAGTAGCTTCTACGAGCAGTACTTC.

This chain connects TRBV6-2 or TRBV6-3 to TRBJ1-1, with 11 bases matching TRBD1. The ends lost 6 bases at V and 3 bases at J; junction bases unmatched: 9. Germline values: CDR1 MNHEY, CDR2 SVGEGT. This CDR3 comprises 16 residues. This chain's CDR3 is CASSPEGQGADTEAFF. The CDR3, as DNA: TGTGCCAGCAGCCCTGAAGGACAGGGGGCGGACACTGAAGCTTTCTTT.

This chain joins TRBV12-3 or TRBV12-4 and TRBJ2-1; weak D call: TRBD1 (8 bases). Deletions cut 6 bases from V and 8 bases from J, with 14 bases between. CDR3 length: 13 amino acids. The CDR3 DNA reads as TGTGCCAGCAGCAGGACAGGGAGGGATGAGCAGTTCTTC. Protein product: CASSRTGRDEQFF.

The V and J genes are TRBV7-2 and TRBJ1-5; 7 bases fit TRBD1. Trimming cost V 6 bases and J 7 bases; bases outside gene matches: 12. There are 15 residues in the CDR3. Per germline, CDR1 SGHTA and CDR2 FQGNSA. The CDR3 sequence is CASSQGDTGRQPQHF. DNA for the CDR3: TGTGCCAGCAGTCAGGGGGACACGGGGAGACAGCCCCAGCATTTT.

This clone was observed once. The chain recombines TRBV5-5 with TRBJ2-1, with 7 bases lining up with TRBD1. This CDR3 comprises 14 residues. The trim removed 4 bases at V and 4 bases at J, leaving 5 bases unmatched. Germline V gene sequence: CDR1 SGHKS, CDR2 YYEKEE (reference sequence). The CDR3 region has the DNA TGTGCCAGCAGCCCCGGGACAGCTTACAATGAGCAGTTCTTC. This sequence encodes CASSPGTAYNEQFF.

This chain connects TRBV10-2 to TRBJ1-1; TRBD1 might be the D (5 bases). The CDR3 runs to 13 residues. From germline, CDR1 is WSHSY and CDR2 SAAADI. The V end lost 5 bases, the J end lost 4 bases, and 11 bases lay between the germline ends. The CDR3 loop is CASSRQRTTEAFF. The CDR3 DNA follows: TGCGCCAGCAGTCGACAGCGAACCACTGAAGCTTTCTTT.

In DNA, the CDR3 is TGTGCCAGCAGCGTAGCTGGGACGAACACCGGGGAGCTGTTTTTT. This encodes CASSVAGTNTGELFF. The V and J genes are TRBV9 and TRBJ2-2; D ambiguous. CDR1 SGDLS and CDR2 YYNGEE come from the germline V gene. V gave up 0 bases and J gave up 0 bases, with 6 bases separating them. The CDR3 runs to 15 residues.

The rearrangement uses TRBV7-9 and TRBJ2-7; D not resolved. Between the trimmed V and J ends, which lost 6 bases and 7 bases, there was a span of 13 bases. The CDR3 runs 12 residues. Germline lookup yields CDR1 SEHNR and CDR2 FQNEAQ (reference sequence). CDR3 amino acids: CASSPTAGEQYF. CDR3 nucleotides: TGTGCCAGCAGTCCGACGGCCGGGGAGCAGTACTTC.

DNA for the CDR3: TGCGCCAGCAGCCCACAGGGGGCGGACATTCAGTACTTC. Translating it yields CASSPQGADIQYF. V usage is TRBV10-2 and J usage is TRBJ2-4; 9 nucleotides agree with TRBD1. Trimming cost V 6 bases and J 8 bases; bases outside gene matches: 5. The CDR3 contains 13 residues. From germline, CDR1 is WSHSY and CDR2 SAAADI.

This chain uses TRBV6-2 or TRBV6-3 with TRBJ2-1; a weak D match, TRBD2 (5 bases). CDR1 is MNHEY and CDR2 is SVGEGT in the germline V gene. The CDR3 is 13 amino acids. Trimming shortened V by 2 bases and J by 8 bases, and 10 bases separated the two germline ends. In DNA, the CDR3 is TGTGCCAGCAGTTACGAGGGTCCCCATGAGCAGTTCTTC. Its translation: CASSYEGPHEQFF.

The chain joins TRBV5-1 to TRBJ1-1, with D hard to call. From germline, CDR1 is SGHRS and CDR2 YFSETQ. The CDR3 totals 14 residues. V lost 0 bases and J 3 bases, leaving 9 bases between the germline ends. The CDR3 here is CASSLGGGYTEAFF. As DNA, the CDR3 is TGCGCCAGCAGCTTGGGCGGAGGATACACTGAAGCTTTCTTT.

This clone was observed at least ten times. Other DNA sequences in this specimen translate into the identical CDR3. The chain links TRBV2 to TRBJ1-1; 7 bases align to TRBD1. Looked up from germline, CDR1 is SNHLY and CDR2 is FYNNEI. After removal of 4 bases from V and 5 bases from J, the junction contained 4 bases not matched to a gene. CDR3 length equals 13 residues. The CDR3 region has the DNA TGTGCCAGCAGTGGCCAGGGGGGAACTGAAGCTTTCTTT. Encoded protein: CASSGQGGTEAFF.

The CDR3 DNA reads as TGTGCCACCAGCGAGGCTAAGGAAGCTTTCTTT. This sequence encodes CATSEAKEAFF. The rearrangement uses TRBV15 and TRBJ1-1; D is undetermined. Trimming stripped 5 bases from V and 8 bases from J, with 9 bases between. Looked up from germline, CDR1 is LNHNV and CDR2 is YYDKDF (reference sequence). The CDR3 is 11 amino acids.